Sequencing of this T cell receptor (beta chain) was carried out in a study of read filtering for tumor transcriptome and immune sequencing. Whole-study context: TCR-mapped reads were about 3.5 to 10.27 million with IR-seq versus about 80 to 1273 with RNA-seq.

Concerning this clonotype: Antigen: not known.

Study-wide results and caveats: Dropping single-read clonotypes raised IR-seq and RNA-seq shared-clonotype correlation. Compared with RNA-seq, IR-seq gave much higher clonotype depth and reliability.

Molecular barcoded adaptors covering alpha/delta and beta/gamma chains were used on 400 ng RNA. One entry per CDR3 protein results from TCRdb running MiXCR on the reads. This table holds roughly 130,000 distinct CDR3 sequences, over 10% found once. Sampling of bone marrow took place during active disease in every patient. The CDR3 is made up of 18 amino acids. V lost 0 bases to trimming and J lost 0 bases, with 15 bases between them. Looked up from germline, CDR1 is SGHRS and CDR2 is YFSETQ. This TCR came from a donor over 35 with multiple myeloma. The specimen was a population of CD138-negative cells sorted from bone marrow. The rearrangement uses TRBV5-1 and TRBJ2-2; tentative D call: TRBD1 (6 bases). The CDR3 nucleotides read TGCGCCAGCAGCTTGGAGGGGGACACAGTATCGAACACCGGGGAGCTGTTTTTT. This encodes CASSLEGDTVSNTGELFF.